These 26 T cell receptor beta chains came from one sample sequenced in a study of post-analysis software for immune sequencing data (dated by TCRdb to between 2014 and 2017). Broader findings and caveats from the paper: Patients showed significantly higher frequencies than controls for about 5 TRBV segments, among them TRBV5-6, TRBV5-1 and TRBV20-1.

No antigens are known for them. The method behind the library was PCR. Sequencing was performed on an Illumina HiSeq 2500. To reduce PCR and sequencing biases, unique molecular identifiers were incorporated into the TCR beta cDNA libraries. Using fastp at Q25 and MiXCR, TCRdb reprocessed the public reads and kept productive beta chains. Identical CDR3 proteins give one entry, which carries the most common genes and DNA. The sample table records 800,000 to 950,000 distinct CDR3 sequences; 53% of these occur just once. Of the sample, 4.6% falls within the top ten clones. Sequencing was carried out using blood. The receptor set was obtained from a girl aged 10 to 17 with multiple sclerosis.

The DNA for the CDR3 is TGCGCCAGCAGCCAATTGTCACCTAAGGCGTCCTACGAGCAGTACTTC. Its translation: CASSQLSPKASYEQYF. The chain combines TRBV4-1 with TRBJ2-7; no clear D gene. Trimming left V 2 bases short and J 1 base short, with 15 bases between. The CDR3 sequence is 16 residues long. Germline loops: CDR1 MGHRA, CDR2 YSYEKL.

The chain carries TRBV20-1 and TRBJ2-1, with 8 nucleotides matching TRBD2. Trimming took 6 bases from V and 8 from J; bases not matched to a gene: 3. The CDR3 length is 11 residues. Germline V lookup: CDR1 DFQATT, CDR2 SNEGSKA (reference sequence). The CDR3 loop is CSARLAHEQFF. The CDR3 DNA is TGCAGTGCGAGACTAGCGCATGAGCAGTTCTTC.

J is TRBJ2-7 and V is TRBV9; the D gene is possibly TRBD1 (6 bases). V was trimmed by 0 bases and J by 0 bases, leaving 10 bases between them. CDR3 length: 15 residues. Germline V gives CDR1 SGDLS, CDR2 YYNGEE. The chain's CDR3 is CASSVGPDSSYEQYF. The CDR3 DNA reads as TGTGCCAGCAGCGTAGGCCCGGACAGCTCCTACGAGCAGTACTTC.

This clonotype has just a few counts. The chain links TRBV20-1 to TRBJ2-1; 10 nucleotides agree with TRBD2. Germline lookup yields CDR1 DFQATT and CDR2 SNEGSKA (reference sequence). V lost 0 bases to trimming and J lost 12 bases; unmatched junction nucleotides: 8. This CDR3 is 14 amino acids long. The CDR3 DNA reads as TGCAGTGCTAGAGATCCCACTAGCGGGGCATCGCAGTTCTTC. Translation: CSARDPTSGASQFF.

This clonotype was observed a handful of times. The chain employs TRBV6-5 and TRBJ1-2; D is unclear. The V end lost 0 bases, the J end lost 6 bases, and 8 bases lay between the germline ends. Germline loops: CDR1 MNHEY, CDR2 SVGAGI. The CDR3 is 13 amino acids. CDR3 in amino acids: CASSYSPPDGYTF. CDR3 DNA: TGTGCCAGCAGTTACTCGCCCCCAGATGGCTACACCTTC.

This clonotype showed up just once. This rearrangement joins TRBV19 to TRBJ2-1; 9 nucleotides line up with TRBD2. This CDR3 has 15 amino acids. After removal of 3 bases from V and 8 bases from J, the junction contained 8 bases not matched to a gene. From germline, CDR1 is LNHDA and CDR2 SQIVND (reference sequence). This chain's CDR3 is CASSIISGSGDEQFF. The CDR3 coding sequence is TGTGCCAGTAGTATCATTAGCGGGAGTGGGGATGAGCAGTTCTTC.

The chain carries TRBV18 and TRBJ1-4; D is uncertain. Germline CDR1 KGHSH, CDR2 LQKENI. This CDR3 has 14 residues. V lost 3 bases to trimming and J lost 1 base, with 6 bases between them. DNA of the CDR3: TGTGCCAGCTCACCGAGGGTAACTAATGAAAAACTGTTTTTT. This translates into CASSPRVTNEKLFF.

This clonotype was detected a few times. This chain uses TRBV6-5 with TRBJ2-4; D might be TRBD1 or TRBD2, each matching 5 bases. The CDR3 covers 13 residues. CDR1 and CDR2 from the germline V gene are MNHEY and SVGAGI. V lost 6 bases to trimming and J lost 7 bases, with 13 bases between them. For the CDR3, the DNA is TGTGCCAGCAGCCCGGGACGGTCCAACATTCAGTACTTC. Translated: CASSPGRSNIQYF.

This clonotype appeared a few times. The rearrangement links TRBV4-1 to TRBJ2-5, with 7 nucleotides matching TRBD2. Matching the DNA end better, TRBJ2-7 makes the J call doubtful. The CDR3 runs to 13 residues. The germline V gene has CDR1 MGHRA and CDR2 YSYEKL. CDR3 nucleotide sequence: TGCGCCAGCAGGCCCGGACTAGGCCGCGAGCAGTACTTC. Its protein is CASRPGLGREQYF.

The table lists this clonotype with a count of one. In DNA form, the CDR3 reads TGTGCCAGCAGCCAAGGCAGGCAGCACAATCAGCCCCAGCATTTT. It translates to CASSQGRQHNQPQHF. The chain employs TRBV3-1 and TRBJ1-5; D is undetermined. The CDR3 is 15 amino acids. Per germline, CDR1 LGHDT and CDR2 YNNKEL (reference sequence). V lost 1 base to trimming and J lost 3 bases, with 10 bases between them.

V usage is TRBV7-2 and J usage is TRBJ1-2; no definite D call. Germline V gene data show CDR1 as SGHTA and CDR2 as FQGNSA. Trimming took off 8 bases at V and 2 bases at J, with 15 bases between the two ends. There are 14 residues in the CDR3. The CDR3 DNA sequence: TGTGCCAGCGCCCCGCGGGATAAGAACTATGGCTACACCTTC. Protein sequence: CASAPRDKNYGYTF.

The CDR3 DNA reads as TGTGCCAGCAGTTGGGACAGGGACGGAGCAGATACGCAGTATTTT. It translates to CASSWDRDGADTQYF. The chain is built from TRBV6-5 and TRBJ2-3, with 9 bases matching TRBD1. The CDR3 totals 15 residues. The germline V gene has CDR1 MNHEY and CDR2 SVGAGI. Trimming took 4 bases from V and 4 from J; bases not matched to a gene: 6.

The chain recombines TRBV2 with TRBJ2-7, with 13 positions matching TRBD2. Germline CDR1 SNHLY, CDR2 FYNNEI. V lost 9 bases and J lost 0; bases outside the gene matches: 2. The CDR3 totals 14 residues. Written as DNA, the CDR3 is TGTGCCAGTTGGACTAGCGGGAGCTCCTACGAGCAGTACTTC. Encoded protein: CASWTSGSSYEQYF. The full variable domain, in which reference TRBV2 and TRBJ2-7 provide the parts outside the CDR3, is EPEVTQTPSHQVTQMGQEVILRCVPISNHLYFYWYRQILGQKVEFLVSFYNNEISEKSEIFDDQFSVERPDGSNFTLKIRSTKLEDSAMYFCASWTSGSSYEQYFGPGTRLTVT.

The V gene is TRBV20-1, the J gene TRBJ2-1; the match to TRBD2 covers 10 bases. V lost 5 bases, J lost 6 bases, and 4 bases stayed unmatched. Per the germline V gene, CDR1 is DFQATT and CDR2 is SNEGSKA (reference sequence). CDR3 length: 13 residues. The DNA for the CDR3 is TGCAGTGCTGAGGGACTAGCGAGCAATGAGCAGTTCTTC. Its protein product is CSAEGLASNEQFF.

In its sample, this clonotype was seen a few times. The rearrangement links TRBV20-1 to TRBJ2-4; D is possibly TRBD2 (6 bases). CDR3 length: 17 amino acids. V dropped 8 bases and J dropped 3 bases, with 26 bases sitting between them. Germline CDR1 and CDR2: DFQATT and SNEGSKA (reference sequence). CDR3 coding DNA: TGCAGTTTCCTACTCCGGGACTTCACGTATGGCAAAAACATTCAGTACTTC. This translates into CSFLLRDFTYGKNIQYF.

The rearrangement uses TRBV7-2 and TRBJ2-3; 12 bases map to TRBD2. Looked up from germline, CDR1 is SGHTA and CDR2 is FQGNSA. This CDR3 has 16 amino acids. Germline trimming cut 5 bases from V and 2 bases from J; bases unmatched to any gene: 5. CDR3 bases: TGTGCCAGCAGCATAGGACTAGCGGGGACCACAGATACGCAGTATTTT. Residues: CASSIGLAGTTDTQYF. The complete variable domain, with remaining parts taken from reference TRBV7-2 and TRBJ2-3, reads GAGVSQSPSNKVTEKGKDVELRCDPISGHTALYWYRQSLGQGLEFLIYFQGNSAPDKSGLPSDRFSAERTGGSVSTLTIQRTQQEDSAVYLCASSIGLAGTTDTQYFGPGTRLTVL.

The V and J genes are TRBV12-3 or TRBV12-4 and TRBJ1-5; the D is unclear. This CDR3 contains 13 residues. V was trimmed by 2 bases and J by 1 base, leaving 3 bases between them. Here the CDR3 DNA reads TGTGCCAGCAGTTTACAGAGCAATCAGCCCCAGCATTTT. This translates into CASSLQSNQPQHF.

The chain combines TRBV5-1 with TRBJ2-5; 8 nucleotides match TRBD1. This CDR3 has 17 residues. The ends lost 0 bases at V and 2 bases at J; junction bases unmatched: 9. Germline assignment: CDR1 SGHRS and CDR2 YFSETQ. CDR3 in DNA: TGCGCCAGCAGCTTGGGGGCCGACAGGGGATCGCAAGAGACCCAGTACTTC. Its protein product is CASSLGADRGSQETQYF. Combining the CDR3 with reference TRBV5-1 and TRBJ2-5 gives the whole variable domain KAGVTQTPRYLIKTRGQQVTLSCSPISGHRSVSWYQQTPGQGLQFLFEYFSETQRNKGNFPGRFSGRQFSNSRSEMNVSTLELGDSALYLCASSLGADRGSQETQYFGPGTRLLVL.

The J gene is TRBJ2-7, the V gene TRBV25-1, with D tentatively TRBD2 (5 bases). The V gene lost 8 bases and the J gene lost 7 bases, with 24 bases spanning the gap. In germline, CDR1 is MGHDK, CDR2 SYGVNS. CDR3 length: 15 residues. This CDR3 reads CASGSSQEVTDEQYF. The CDR3 DNA sequence: TGTGCCAGCGGATCCAGCCAGGAGGTTACAGATGAGCAGTACTTC.

The rearrangement links TRBV14 to TRBJ2-3; 7 nucleotides align to TRBD1. The CDR3 has 15 amino acids. V trimming: 5 bases; J trimming: 4 bases; junction bases outside the gene matches: 9. CDR1 and CDR2 from the germline V gene are SGHDN and FVKESK. CDR3 in DNA: TGTGCCAGCAGCGCGCGACAGGGCGGCGCAGATACGCAGTATTTT. This sequence encodes CASSARQGGADTQYF.

This clonotype appeared a few times. The gene calls are TRBV10-3 and TRBJ2-5; the match to TRBD1 covers 11 bases. The CDR3 is made up of 12 amino acids. Germline lookup yields CDR1 ENHRY and CDR2 SYGVKD. V lost 11 bases and J lost 10; bases outside the gene matches: 9. The CDR3 here is CAARGQGEVQYF. In DNA form, the CDR3 reads TGTGCCGCCAGGGGACAGGGGGAAGTCCAGTACTTC.

Only a few counts were recorded for this clonotype. The chain recombines TRBV5-1 with TRBJ2-7; D is unresolved. The CDR3 runs to 13 residues. The germline gives CDR1 SGHRS, CDR2 YFSETQ. V lost 3 bases and J 2 bases, leaving 9 bases between the germline ends. CDR3 loop: CASSYGLTYEQYF. CDR3 DNA sequence: TGCGCCAGCAGCTATGGGCTCACCTACGAGCAGTACTTC.

This clonotype was found many times. This chain uses TRBV10-3 with TRBJ2-7; 11 bases match TRBD2. J gave up 2 bases and V 4 bases, and 1 base lay outside the gene matches. Germline V gene sequence: CDR1 ENHRY, CDR2 SYGVKD. The CDR3 is 14 residues long. The CDR3 reads CAISGTSGPYEQYF. CDR3 DNA: TGTGCCATCAGTGGGACTAGCGGGCCCTACGAGCAGTACTTC.

The chain has TRBV18 and TRBJ2-3; a possible D gene is TRBD1 (6 bases). Trimming stripped 5 bases from V and 6 bases from J, with 12 bases between. CDR1 and CDR2 from the germline V gene are KGHSH and LQKENI. The CDR3 covers 13 residues. As DNA, the CDR3 is TGTGCCAGCTCAGCCTCCAGGGGTGATACGCAGTATTTT. Amino acids: CASSASRGDTQYF.

This chain uses TRBV20-1 with TRBJ1-2, with 10 bases identical to TRBD1. The CDR3 is made up of 16 amino acids. After removal of 1 base from V and 2 bases from J, the junction contained 7 bases not matched to a gene. Germline CDR1 DFQATT, CDR2 SNEGSKA (reference sequence). For the CDR3, the DNA is TGCAGTGCTAGAGGAGGCCCGGGACAGGGGAACTATGGCTACACCTTC. Protein product: CSARGGPGQGNYGYTF.

The chain links TRBV24-1 to TRBJ2-3; D might be TRBD1 (6 bases). Germline assignment: CDR1 KGHDR and CDR2 SFDVKD. This CDR3 has 14 amino acids. Trimming cost V 4 bases and J 0 bases, with 7 bases left between them. The CDR3 reads CATSEGGSTDTQYF. As DNA, the CDR3 is TGTGCCACCAGTGAAGGGGGAAGCACAGATACGCAGTATTTT.